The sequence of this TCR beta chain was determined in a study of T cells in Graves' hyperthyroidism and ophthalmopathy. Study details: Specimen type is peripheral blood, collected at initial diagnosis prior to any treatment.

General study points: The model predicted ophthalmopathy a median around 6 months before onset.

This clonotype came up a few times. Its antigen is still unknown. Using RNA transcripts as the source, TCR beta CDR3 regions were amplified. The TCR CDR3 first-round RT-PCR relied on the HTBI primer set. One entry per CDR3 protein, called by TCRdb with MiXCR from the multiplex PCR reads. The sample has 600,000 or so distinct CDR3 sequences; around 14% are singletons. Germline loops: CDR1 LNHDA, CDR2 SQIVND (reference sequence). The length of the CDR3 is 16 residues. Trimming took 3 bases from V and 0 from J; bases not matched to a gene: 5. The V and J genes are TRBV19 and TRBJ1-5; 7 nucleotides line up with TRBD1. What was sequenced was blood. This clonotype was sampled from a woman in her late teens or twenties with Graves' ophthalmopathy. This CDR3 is CASSIGTVHSNQPQHF. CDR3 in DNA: TGTGCCAGTAGTATTGGGACAGTCCATAGCAATCAGCCCCAGCATTTT. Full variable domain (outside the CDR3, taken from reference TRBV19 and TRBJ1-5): DGGITQSPKYLFRKEGQNVTLSCEQNLNHDAMYWYRQDPGQGLRLIYYSQIVNDFQKGDIAEGYSVSREKKESFPLTVTSAQKNPTAFYLCASSIGTVHSNQPQHFGDGTRLSIL.